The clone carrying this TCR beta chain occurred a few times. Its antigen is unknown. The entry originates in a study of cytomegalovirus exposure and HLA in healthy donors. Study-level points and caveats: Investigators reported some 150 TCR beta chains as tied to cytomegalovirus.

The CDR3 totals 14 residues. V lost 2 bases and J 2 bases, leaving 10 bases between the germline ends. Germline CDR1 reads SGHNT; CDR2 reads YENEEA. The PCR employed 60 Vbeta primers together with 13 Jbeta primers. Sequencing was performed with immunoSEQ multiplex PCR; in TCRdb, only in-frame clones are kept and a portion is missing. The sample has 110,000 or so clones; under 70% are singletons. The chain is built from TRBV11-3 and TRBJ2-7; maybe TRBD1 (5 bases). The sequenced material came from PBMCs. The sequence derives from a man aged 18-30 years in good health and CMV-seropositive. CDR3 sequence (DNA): TGTGCCAGCAGCTTATCGCCAGGGCCCTACGAGCAGTACTTC. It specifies CASSLSPGPYEQYF. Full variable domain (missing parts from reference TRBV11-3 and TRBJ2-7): EAGVVQSPRYKIIEKKQPVAFWCNPISGHNTLYWYLQNLGQGPELLIRYENEEAVDDSQLPKDRFSAERLKGVDSTLKIQPAELGDSAVYLCASSLSPGPYEQYFGPGTRLTVT.